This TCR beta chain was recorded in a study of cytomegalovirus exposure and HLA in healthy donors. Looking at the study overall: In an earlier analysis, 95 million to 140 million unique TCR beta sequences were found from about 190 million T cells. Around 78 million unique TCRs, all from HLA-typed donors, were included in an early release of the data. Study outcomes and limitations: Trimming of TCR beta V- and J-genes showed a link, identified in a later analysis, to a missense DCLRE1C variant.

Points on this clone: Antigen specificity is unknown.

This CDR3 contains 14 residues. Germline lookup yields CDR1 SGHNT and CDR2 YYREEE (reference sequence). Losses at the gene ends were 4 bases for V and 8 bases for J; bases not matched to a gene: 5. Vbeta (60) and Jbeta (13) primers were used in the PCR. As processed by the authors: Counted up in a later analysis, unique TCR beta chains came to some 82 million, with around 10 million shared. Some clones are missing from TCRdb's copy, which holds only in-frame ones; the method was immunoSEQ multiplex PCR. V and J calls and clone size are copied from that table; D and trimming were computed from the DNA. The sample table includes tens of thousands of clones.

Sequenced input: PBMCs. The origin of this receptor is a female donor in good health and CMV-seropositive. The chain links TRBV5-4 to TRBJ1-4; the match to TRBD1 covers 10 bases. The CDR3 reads CASSRQGAEEKLFF. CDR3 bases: TGTGCCAGCAGCCGACAGGGGGCGGAGGAAAAACTGTTTTTT.